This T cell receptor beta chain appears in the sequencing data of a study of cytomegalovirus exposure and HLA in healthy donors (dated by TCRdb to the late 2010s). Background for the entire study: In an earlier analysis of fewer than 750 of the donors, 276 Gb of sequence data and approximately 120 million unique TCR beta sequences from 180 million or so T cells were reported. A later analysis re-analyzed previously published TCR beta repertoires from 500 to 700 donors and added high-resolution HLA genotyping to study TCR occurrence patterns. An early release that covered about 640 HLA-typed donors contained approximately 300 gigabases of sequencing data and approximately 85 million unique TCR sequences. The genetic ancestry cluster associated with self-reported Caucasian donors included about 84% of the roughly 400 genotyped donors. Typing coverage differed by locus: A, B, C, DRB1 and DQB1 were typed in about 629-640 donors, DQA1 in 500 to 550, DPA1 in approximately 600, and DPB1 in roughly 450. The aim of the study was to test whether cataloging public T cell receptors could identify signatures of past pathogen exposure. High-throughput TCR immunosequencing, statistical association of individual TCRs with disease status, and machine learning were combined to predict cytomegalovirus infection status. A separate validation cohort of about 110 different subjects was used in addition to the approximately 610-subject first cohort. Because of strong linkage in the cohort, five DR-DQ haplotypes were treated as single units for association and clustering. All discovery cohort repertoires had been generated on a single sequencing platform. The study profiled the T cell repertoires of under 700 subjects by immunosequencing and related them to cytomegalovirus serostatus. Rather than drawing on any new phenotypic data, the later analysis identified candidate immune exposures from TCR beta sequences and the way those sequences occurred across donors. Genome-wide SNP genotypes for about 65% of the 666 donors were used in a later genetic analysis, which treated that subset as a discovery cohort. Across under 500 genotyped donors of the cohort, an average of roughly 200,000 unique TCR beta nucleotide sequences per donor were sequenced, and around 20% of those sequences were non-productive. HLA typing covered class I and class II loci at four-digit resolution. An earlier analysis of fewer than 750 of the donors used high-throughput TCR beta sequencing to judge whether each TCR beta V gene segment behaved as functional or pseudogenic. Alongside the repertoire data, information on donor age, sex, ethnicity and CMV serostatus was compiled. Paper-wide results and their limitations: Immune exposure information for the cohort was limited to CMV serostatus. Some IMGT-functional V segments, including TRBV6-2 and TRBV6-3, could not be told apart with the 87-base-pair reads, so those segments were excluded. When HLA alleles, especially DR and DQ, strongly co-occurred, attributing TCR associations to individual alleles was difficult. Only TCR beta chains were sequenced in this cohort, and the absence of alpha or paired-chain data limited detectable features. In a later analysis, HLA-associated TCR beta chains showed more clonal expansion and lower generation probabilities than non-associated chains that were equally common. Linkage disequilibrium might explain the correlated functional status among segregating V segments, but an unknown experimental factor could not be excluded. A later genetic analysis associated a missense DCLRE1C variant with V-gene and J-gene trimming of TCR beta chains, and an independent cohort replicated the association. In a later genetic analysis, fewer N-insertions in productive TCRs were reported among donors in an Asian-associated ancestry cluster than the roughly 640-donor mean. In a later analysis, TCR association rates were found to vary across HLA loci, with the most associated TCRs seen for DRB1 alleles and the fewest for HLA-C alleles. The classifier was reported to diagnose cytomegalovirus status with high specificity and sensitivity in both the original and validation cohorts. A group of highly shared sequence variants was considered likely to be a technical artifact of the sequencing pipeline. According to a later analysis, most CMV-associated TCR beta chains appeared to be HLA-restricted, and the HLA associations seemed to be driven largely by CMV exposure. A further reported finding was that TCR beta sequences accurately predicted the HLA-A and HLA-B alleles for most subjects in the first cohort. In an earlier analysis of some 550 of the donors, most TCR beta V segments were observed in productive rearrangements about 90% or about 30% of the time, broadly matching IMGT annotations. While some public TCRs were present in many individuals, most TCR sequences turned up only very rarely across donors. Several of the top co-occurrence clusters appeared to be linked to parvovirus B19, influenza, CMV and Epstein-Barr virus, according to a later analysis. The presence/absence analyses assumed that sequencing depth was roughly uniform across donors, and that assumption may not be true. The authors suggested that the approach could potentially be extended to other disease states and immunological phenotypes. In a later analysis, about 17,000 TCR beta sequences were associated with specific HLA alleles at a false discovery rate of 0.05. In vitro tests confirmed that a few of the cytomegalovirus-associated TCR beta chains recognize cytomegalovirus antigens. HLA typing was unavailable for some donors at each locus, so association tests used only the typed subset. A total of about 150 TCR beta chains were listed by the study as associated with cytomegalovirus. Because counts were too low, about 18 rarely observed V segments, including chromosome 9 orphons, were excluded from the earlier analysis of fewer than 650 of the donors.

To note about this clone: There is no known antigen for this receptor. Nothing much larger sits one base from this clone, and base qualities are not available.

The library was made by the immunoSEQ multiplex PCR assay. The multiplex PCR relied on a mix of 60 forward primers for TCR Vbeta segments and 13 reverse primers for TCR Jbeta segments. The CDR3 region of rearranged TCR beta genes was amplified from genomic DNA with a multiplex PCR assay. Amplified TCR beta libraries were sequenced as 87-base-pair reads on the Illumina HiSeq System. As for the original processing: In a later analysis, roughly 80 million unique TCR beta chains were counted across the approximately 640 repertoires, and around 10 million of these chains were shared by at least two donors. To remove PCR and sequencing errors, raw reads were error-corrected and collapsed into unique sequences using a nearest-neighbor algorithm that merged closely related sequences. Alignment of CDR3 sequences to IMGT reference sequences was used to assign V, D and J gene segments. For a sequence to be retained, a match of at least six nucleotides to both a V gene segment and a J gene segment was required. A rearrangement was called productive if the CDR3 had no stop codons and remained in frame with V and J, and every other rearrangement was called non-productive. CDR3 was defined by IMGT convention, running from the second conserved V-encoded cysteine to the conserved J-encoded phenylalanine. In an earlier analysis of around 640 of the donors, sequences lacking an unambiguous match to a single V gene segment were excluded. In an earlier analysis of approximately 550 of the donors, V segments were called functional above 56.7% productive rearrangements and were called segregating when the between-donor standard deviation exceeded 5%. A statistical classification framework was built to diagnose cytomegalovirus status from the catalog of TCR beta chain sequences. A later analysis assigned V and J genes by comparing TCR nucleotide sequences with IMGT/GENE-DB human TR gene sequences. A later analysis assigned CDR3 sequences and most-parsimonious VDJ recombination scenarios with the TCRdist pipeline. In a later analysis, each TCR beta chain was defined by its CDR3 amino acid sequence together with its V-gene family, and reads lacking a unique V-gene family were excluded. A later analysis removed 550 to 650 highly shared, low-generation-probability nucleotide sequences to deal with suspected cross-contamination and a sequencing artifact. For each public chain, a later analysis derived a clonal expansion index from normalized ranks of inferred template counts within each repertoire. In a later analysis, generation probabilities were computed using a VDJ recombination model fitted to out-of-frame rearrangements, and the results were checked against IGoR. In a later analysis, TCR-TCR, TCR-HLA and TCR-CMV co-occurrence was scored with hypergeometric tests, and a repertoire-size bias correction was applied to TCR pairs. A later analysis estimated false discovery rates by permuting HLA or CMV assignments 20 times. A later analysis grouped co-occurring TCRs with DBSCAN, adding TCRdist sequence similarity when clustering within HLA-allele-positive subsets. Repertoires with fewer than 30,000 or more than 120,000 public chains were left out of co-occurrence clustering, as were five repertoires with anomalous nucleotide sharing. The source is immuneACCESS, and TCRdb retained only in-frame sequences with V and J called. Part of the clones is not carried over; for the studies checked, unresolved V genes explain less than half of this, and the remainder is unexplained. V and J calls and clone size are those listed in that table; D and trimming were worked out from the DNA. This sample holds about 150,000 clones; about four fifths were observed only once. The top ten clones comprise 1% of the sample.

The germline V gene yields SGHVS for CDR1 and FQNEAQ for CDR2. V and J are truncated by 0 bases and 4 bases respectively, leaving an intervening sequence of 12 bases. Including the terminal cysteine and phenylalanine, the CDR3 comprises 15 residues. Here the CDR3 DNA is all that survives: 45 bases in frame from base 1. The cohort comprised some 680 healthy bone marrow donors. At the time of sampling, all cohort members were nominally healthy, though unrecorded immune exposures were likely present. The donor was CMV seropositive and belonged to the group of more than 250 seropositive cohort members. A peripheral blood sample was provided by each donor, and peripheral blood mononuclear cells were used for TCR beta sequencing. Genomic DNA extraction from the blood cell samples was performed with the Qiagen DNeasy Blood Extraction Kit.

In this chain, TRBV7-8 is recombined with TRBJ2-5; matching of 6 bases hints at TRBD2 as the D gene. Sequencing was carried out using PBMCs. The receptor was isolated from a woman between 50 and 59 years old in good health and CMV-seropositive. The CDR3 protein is CASSLARGEGETQYF. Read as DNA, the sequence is TGTGCCAGCAGCTTAGCGCGGGGTGAGGGAGAGACCCAGTACTTC.